This passage covers 21 T cell receptor beta chains from one sample sequenced in a study of T cells in tumors after PD-1 blockade. Data came from immunoSEQ multiplex PCR; TCRdb stores just in-frame clones and leaves some out. The repertoire consists of about 47,000 clones, with roughly 79% occurring once and the leading ten covering about a sixth. Here the sequenced sample was PBMCs, taken before anti-PD-1 treatment. The source of these receptors is a human donor with basal cell carcinoma.

The V call is TRBV5-1, the J call TRBJ2-7, with 10 bases matching TRBD1. The J segment lost 3 bases and the V segment lost 5 bases, leaving 5 bases of the junction unmatched. The V gene's germline CDR1 is SGHRS and CDR2 YFSETQ. This CDR3 is built from 14 residues. The CDR3 DNA is TGCGCCAGCAGTCCCGGACAGGGGGTCTACGAGCAGTACTTC. Amino acid sequence: CASSPGQGVYEQYF.

This chain uses TRBV7-9 with TRBJ2-7; D call uncertain. The CDR3 consists of 13 residues. V shed 1 base and J shed 0 bases, with 4 bases lying between them. Germline-derived CDR1 and CDR2 are SEHNR and FQNEAQ (reference sequence). The DNA for the CDR3 is TGTGCCAGCAGCTTAGACAGCTCCTACGAGCAGTACTTC. Translated, it gives CASSLDSSYEQYF.

This chain connects TRBV9 to TRBJ2-1; D gene unclear. Germline CDR1 is SGDLS and CDR2 is YYNGEE. Deletions cut 3 bases from V and 7 bases from J, with 17 bases between. This CDR3 has 15 amino acids. The CDR3: CASSGGLKAWNEQFF. The CDR3 bases are TGTGCCAGCAGCGGTGGGCTGAAGGCCTGGAATGAGCAGTTCTTC.

This clone ranks as medium-sized. Written as DNA, the CDR3 is TGTGCCAGCAGATCCGGGACAGGGACTGAAAAACTGTTTTTT. Translation gives CASRSGTGTEKLFF. The chain recombines TRBV6-5 with TRBJ1-4; the match to TRBD1 covers 9 bases. The CDR3 runs 14 residues. Germline CDR1 MNHEY, CDR2 SVGAGI. The V segment lost 6 bases and the J segment 7 bases; nucleotides outside the gene matches: 6.

About this clone itself: The germline gene is not matched at one end of the junction; a read error may be the cause. The V call is TRBV5-5, the J call TRBJ1-1, with D hard to call. CDR3 length: 15 residues. The germline V gene has CDR1 SGHKS and CDR2 YYEKEE (reference sequence). CDR3 in amino acids: CASRLESARGTEAFF. In DNA, the CDR3 is TGTGCCAGCAGGTTGGAATCAGCTCGGGGCACTGAAGCTTTCTTT.

The chain carries TRBV3-1 (or the pseudogene TRBV3-2) and TRBJ2-1, with D unclear. This CDR3 contains 12 residues. Germline V gives CDR1 LGHDT, CDR2 YNNKEL (reference sequence). Trimming removed 4 bases at V and 8 bases at J, with 9 bases between. CDR3 sequence reads: CASSLGHDEQFF. The CDR3 nucleotides are TGTGCCAGCAGCCTGGGCCACGATGAGCAGTTCTTC.

This sequence joins TRBV5-6 and TRBJ2-4; either TRBD1 or TRBD2 may fit D (5 bases each). The CDR3 sequence is 15 residues long. CDR1 is SGHDT, CDR2 YYEEEE, per germline. V was trimmed by 1 base and J by 6 bases, leaving 14 bases between them. In DNA, the CDR3 is TGTGCCAGCAGCTTGCGGGGACCGGCGGGAAACATTCAGTACTTC. Protein sequence: CASSLRGPAGNIQYF.

The CDR3, as DNA: TGTGCCAGCAGTTTCTCGCGTTGGGGGGAGACCCAGTACTTC. It encodes CASSFSRWGETQYF. The chain has TRBV27 and TRBJ2-5; possibly TRBD1 or TRBD2 for D (5 bases each). Per the germline V gene, CDR1 is MNHEY and CDR2 is SMNVEV (reference sequence). The CDR3 has 14 amino acids. Trimming pared 3 bases from V and 5 bases from J, leaving 13 bases between.

This clone was observed a single time. The V and J genes are TRBV28 and TRBJ2-1, with D unresolved. The germline CDR1 and CDR2 sequences are MDHEN and SYDVKM. The V gene lost 6 bases and the J gene lost 0 bases, with 15 bases spanning the gap. The CDR3 is made up of 16 amino acids. The CDR3 DNA reads TGTGCCAGCAGCGCCTTTCCTCGCTTCTCCTACAATGAGCAGTTCTTC. Protein sequence: CASSAFPRFSYNEQFF.

The J gene is TRBJ2-4, the V gene TRBV6-2 or TRBV6-3, with D uncertain. CDR3 length: 16 residues. CDR1 MNHEY and CDR2 SVGEGT come from the germline V gene. Trimming took off 5 bases at V and 0 bases at J, with 14 bases between the two ends. CDR3 loop: CASSDNRALAKNIQYF. In DNA, the CDR3 is TGTGCCAGCAGTGACAATAGGGCTTTAGCCAAAAACATTCAGTACTTC.

This sequence joins TRBV28 and TRBJ2-7, with a possible D match to TRBD1 (6 bases). Between the trimmed V and J ends, which lost 3 bases and 1 base, there was a span of 7 bases. The CDR3 is 13 residues long. Per the germline V gene, CDR1 is MDHEN and CDR2 is SYDVKM. CDR3 protein: CASSFQGSYEQYF. Here the CDR3 DNA reads TGTGCCAGCAGTTTTCAGGGGTCCTACGAGCAGTACTTC.

The V gene is TRBV24-1, the J gene TRBJ2-1; TRBD2 matches 9 bases. This CDR3 is built from 15 residues. With V trimmed by 2 bases and J by 7 bases, 5 bases remained unmatched. Germline values: CDR1 KGHDR, CDR2 SFDVKD. CDR3 coding DNA: TGTGCCACCAGTGATTCAGCGGGAGGCTTGAATGAGCAGTTCTTC. Translated: CATSDSAGGLNEQFF.

The gene calls are TRBV30 and TRBJ1-6; 7 nucleotides agree with TRBD1. Looked up from germline, CDR1 is GTSNPN and CDR2 is SVGIG (reference sequence). Losses at the gene ends were 4 bases for V and 7 bases for J; bases not matched to a gene: 7. This CDR3 comprises 14 residues. CDR3 protein: CAWIPDRANSPLHF. DNA of the CDR3: TGTGCCTGGATACCTGACAGGGCAAATTCACCCCTCCACTTT.

The sample holds a few counts of this clone. The chain uses TRBV5-1 and TRBJ1-6; D is ambiguous. CDR3 length: 15 residues. Looked up from germline, CDR1 is SGHRS and CDR2 is YFSETQ. V was pared by 0 bases and J by 11 bases, with 15 bases between. CDR3 residues: CASSLGQTPPPPLHF. DNA for the CDR3: TGCGCCAGCAGCTTGGGTCAAACCCCTCCGCCACCCCTCCACTTT.

The chain joins TRBV6-5 to TRBJ2-2; 7 bases agree with TRBD1. The CDR3 covers 15 residues. Germline CDR1 MNHEY, CDR2 SVGAGI. V gave up 6 bases and J gave up 5 bases; unmatched junction bases: 9. DNA of the CDR3: TGTGCCAGCAGCGCCGGGACAGCTAAAACCGGGGAGCTGTTTTTT. Translating it yields CASSAGTAKTGELFF.

The chain recombines TRBV7-9 with TRBJ2-2, with D tentatively TRBD1 (5 bases). The germline V and J ends were trimmed by 0 bases and 7 bases, with 12 bases remaining between them. CDR3 length: 15 amino acids. Germline V gives CDR1 SEHNR, CDR2 FQNEAQ (reference sequence). The CDR3 loop reads CASSLALGQVGELFF. CDR3 bases: TGTGCCAGCAGCTTAGCTTTGGGGCAAGTCGGGGAGCTGTTTTTT.

The chain combines TRBV19 with TRBJ1-1, with 12 bases fitting TRBD1. Losses at the gene ends were 9 bases for V and 1 base for J; bases not matched to a gene: 24. The CDR3 length is 21 residues. Germline V gene data show CDR1 as LNHDA and CDR2 as SQIVND (reference sequence). The CDR3: CASGRTGTGGYRSYGNTEAFF. DNA for the CDR3: TGTGCCAGCGGACGAACCGGGACAGGGGGCTATCGGTCCTACGGGAACACTGAAGCTTTCTTT. The full variable domain, in which reference TRBV19 and TRBJ1-1 provide the parts outside the CDR3, is DGGITQSPKYLFRKEGQNVTLSCEQNLNHDAMYWYRQDPGQGLRLIYYSQIVNDFQKGDIAEGYSVSREKKESFPLTVTSAQKNPTAFYLCASGRTGTGGYRSYGNTEAFFGQGTRLTVV.

The rearrangement uses TRBV27 and TRBJ1-4; 9 positions match TRBD1. This CDR3 has 14 residues. Germline CDR1 is MNHEY and CDR2 is SMNVEV (reference sequence). Germline trimming cut 6 bases from V and 8 bases from J; bases unmatched to any gene: 7. CDR3 coding DNA: TGTGCCAGCAGCACGGGACAGGGCTACGAAAAACTGTTTTTT. Protein sequence: CASSTGQGYEKLFF.

The chain couples TRBV4-1 to TRBJ2-4, with TRBD2 as a possible D gene (5 bases). In germline, CDR1 is MGHRA, CDR2 YSYEKL. CDR3 length: 15 residues. V dropped 0 bases and J dropped 6 bases, with 12 bases sitting between them. In DNA, the CDR3 is TGCGCCAGCAGCCAAGATCTAGCCCAGACAAACATTCAGTACTTC. Translation: CASSQDLAQTNIQYF.

The chain uses TRBV27 and TRBJ1-1; D is unclear. CDR1 is MNHEY and CDR2 is SMNVEV in the germline V gene (reference sequence). The CDR3 covers 14 residues. Trimming shortened V by 6 bases and J by 1 base, and 12 bases separated the two germline ends. The CDR3 DNA is TGTGCCAGCAGCCGGAGGTTTGGGAACACTGAAGCTTTCTTT. It specifies CASSRRFGNTEAFF.

The chain couples TRBV19 to TRBJ2-7, with D hard to call. Germline-derived CDR1 and CDR2 are LNHDA and SQIVND (reference sequence). CDR3 length: 11 residues. The V end was cut by 3 bases, the J end by 3 bases, with 3 bases between. CDR3 sequence (DNA): TGTGCCAGTAGTATCGGCTACGAGCAGTACTTC. Residues: CASSIGYEQYF.